This TCR beta chain was captured by sequencing in a study of shared clonotypes between healthy human individuals. Trimming at V came to 3 bases and at J to 2 bases, leaving 9 bases not matched to a gene. The CDR3 loop spans 16 amino acids. CDR1 and CDR2 from the germline V gene are MDHEN and SYDVKM. Each replicate PCR on the sorted subsets used 150 to 200 ng DNA (around 30,000 T cell genomes). Clones were sequenced by immunoSEQ multiplex PCR, and TCRdb holds only the in-frame ones, with some missing. Of about 1.5 million clones in the sample, 95% to 99% were seen once. The V call is TRBV28, the J call TRBJ1-2; 7 bases agree with TRBD1. This sequence was found in a man aged 30-40 years in good health. The sequenced sample was naive CD4+ T cells sorted from blood. Subset denoted: CD45RA+ positively selected. CDR3 sequence (DNA): TGTGCCAGCAGTTTGATGCGGGAGGGGGCCAACTATGGCTACACCTTC. Its translation is CASSLMREGANYGYTF.